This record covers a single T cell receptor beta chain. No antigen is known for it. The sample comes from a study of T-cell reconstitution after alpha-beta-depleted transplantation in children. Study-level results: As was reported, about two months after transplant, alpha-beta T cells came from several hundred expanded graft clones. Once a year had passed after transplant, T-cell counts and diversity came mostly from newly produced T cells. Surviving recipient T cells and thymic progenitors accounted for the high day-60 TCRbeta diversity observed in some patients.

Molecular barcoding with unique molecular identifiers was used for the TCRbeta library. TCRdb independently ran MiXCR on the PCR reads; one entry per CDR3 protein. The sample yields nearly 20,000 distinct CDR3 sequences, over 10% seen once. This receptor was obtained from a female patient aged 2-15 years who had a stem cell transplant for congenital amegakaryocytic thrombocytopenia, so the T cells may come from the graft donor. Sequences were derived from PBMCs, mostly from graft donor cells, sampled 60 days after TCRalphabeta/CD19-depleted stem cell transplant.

The DNA for the CDR3 is TGTGCCTGGGCAGGGGGGTCTAACTATGGCTACACCTTC. Translating gives CAWAGGSNYGYTF. The rearrangement joins TRBV30 to TRBJ1-2, with 7 bases that match TRBD1. Germline CDR1 GTSNPN, CDR2 SVGIG (reference sequence). There are 13 residues in the CDR3. The junction had 3 bases not matched to a gene; V was cut back by 5 bases and J by 0 bases.